This passage covers 19 T cell receptor beta chains from one sample sequenced in a study of control samples from healthy donors and cancer patients. Sequencing was performed with immunoSEQ multiplex PCR; in TCRdb, only in-frame clones are kept and a portion is missing. The sample includes about 100,000 clones, roughly 87% of them seen just once. What was sequenced was blood. The receptors were gathered from a woman between 45 and 60 years old in good health.

The J gene is TRBJ2-1, the V gene TRBV30; D might be TRBD2 (5 bases). V shed 3 bases and J shed 13 bases, with 16 bases lying between them. CDR3 length: 12 residues. Germline V gene data show CDR1 as GTSNPN and CDR2 as SVGIG (reference sequence). This CDR3 is CAWSTRTEDQFF. The CDR3 coding sequence is TGTGCCTGGAGCACTAGGACGGAGGACCAGTTCTTC.

The chain couples TRBV12-3 or TRBV12-4 to TRBJ2-7; D may correspond to TRBD1 or TRBD2 (7 bases each). CDR3 length equals 11 residues. The V end lost 6 bases, the J end lost 11 bases, and 14 bases lay between the germline ends. CDR3 amino acids: CASSPGGGEYF. CDR3 in DNA: TGTGCCAGCAGCCCAGGGGGGGGCGAGTACTTC.

V is TRBV14 and J is TRBJ2-3; 8 bases match TRBD2. J lost 5 bases, V lost 1 base, and 11 bases had no gene match. The CDR3 contains 17 residues. Germline-derived CDR1 and CDR2 are SGHDN and FVKESK. CDR3 sequence (DNA): TGTGCCAGCAGCCAAGGGCCTAGCGGGCTATCAGGAGATACGCAGTATTTT. Protein product: CASSQGPSGLSGDTQYF.

CDR3 DNA: TGTGCCAGCAGTCCCTTAGCTGACAGCGCTTATTTTAATGAAAAACTGTTTTTT. Translated: CASSPLADSAYFNEKLFF. The chain couples TRBV27 to TRBJ1-4; a possible D gene is TRBD1 (5 bases). Germline values: CDR1 MNHEY, CDR2 SMNVEV (reference sequence). The V end lost 5 bases, the J end lost 4 bases, and 23 bases lay between the germline ends. The CDR3 extends over 18 amino acids.

The chain recombines TRBV24-1 with TRBJ2-1; D remains ambiguous. CDR1 is KGHDR, CDR2 SFDVKD, per germline. The V end lost 4 bases, the J end lost 2 bases, and 14 bases lay between the germline ends. This CDR3 contains 16 residues. The CDR3 spells CATSDRPRPTYNEQFF. For the CDR3, the DNA is TGTGCCACCAGTGACCGACCCCGGCCTACCTACAATGAGCAGTTCTTC.

V gene TRBV6-5 combines with J gene TRBJ1-2; 9 bases map to TRBD1. This CDR3 has 16 amino acids. Per germline, CDR1 MNHEY and CDR2 SVGAGI. V lost 2 bases, J lost 4 bases, and 8 bases stayed unmatched. CDR3 loop: CASSYVFRDRAYGYTF. The CDR3 DNA reads TGTGCCAGCAGTTACGTTTTCCGGGACAGGGCCTATGGCTACACCTTC.

This sequence joins TRBV5-6 and TRBJ1-2; D is unresolved. CDR1 is SGHDT, CDR2 YYEEEE, per germline. Trimming took off 2 bases at V and 5 bases at J, with 13 bases between the two ends. The CDR3 is 14 residues long. The CDR3 region is CASSLTGLGYGYTF. CDR3 sequence (DNA): TGTGCCAGCAGCTTAACGGGGTTAGGTTATGGCTACACCTTC.

The CDR3 sequence: CASSGSGRALLQYF. CDR3 sequence (DNA): TGTGCCAGCAGCGGTAGCGGGAGGGCCCTTCTGCAGTACTTC. The chain uses TRBV7-9 and TRBJ2-4, with TRBD2 matching 11 bases. Per the germline V gene, CDR1 is SEHNR and CDR2 is FQNEAQ (reference sequence). With V trimmed by 5 bases and J by 13 bases, 10 bases remained unmatched. The CDR3 is 14 residues long. The full variable domain, completed using reference TRBV7-9 and TRBJ2-4, is DTGVSQNPRHKITKRGQNVTFRCDPISEHNRLYWYRQTLGQGPEFLTYFQNEAQLEKSRLLSDRFSAERPKGSFSTLEIQRTEQGDSAMYLCASSGSGRALLQYFGAGTRLSVL.

The chain uses TRBV3-1 (or the pseudogene TRBV3-2) and TRBJ2-3; possibly TRBD2 for D (5 bases). V lost 0 bases and J lost 6, with 13 bases in between. Germline CDR1 is LGHDT and CDR2 is YNNKEL (reference sequence). The CDR3 is made up of 15 amino acids. CDR3 bases: TGTGCCAGCAGCCAAGATTGGGGAGAGACTGATACGCAGTATTTT. Protein sequence: CASSQDWGETDTQYF.

The chain carries TRBV7-2 and TRBJ1-2; 8 positions match TRBD1. Germline CDR1 is SGHTA and CDR2 is FQGNSA. V lost 4 bases, J lost 8 bases, and 6 bases stayed unmatched. This CDR3 contains 13 residues. Here the CDR3 DNA reads TGTGCCAGCAGCTACCTTGGGACAGGCGGCTACACCTTC. Translation gives CASSYLGTGGYTF.

This clone has just one count. The chain uses TRBV19 and TRBJ1-2; weak D call: TRBD1 (5 bases). Germline V gives CDR1 LNHDA, CDR2 SQIVND (reference sequence). There are 12 residues in the CDR3. Trimming removed 5 bases at V and 10 bases at J, with 14 bases between. The CDR3 region has the DNA TGTGCCAGTAGTGGGAGAAGGGGCCACTACACCTTC. This sequence encodes CASSGRRGHYTF.

The rearrangement joins TRBV12-3 or TRBV12-4 to TRBJ1-2, with D unclear. The V and J ends lost 6 bases and 4 bases respectively, with 9 bases between them. The CDR3 spans 12 residues. The CDR3 nucleotides read TGTGCCAGCAGCTCGAGGCGCTATGGCTACACCTTC. This gives the protein CASSSRRYGYTF.

This clone was observed a few times. The chain carries TRBV6-5 and TRBJ1-1; D might be TRBD1 (5 bases). The CDR3 loop spans 13 amino acids. The ends were cut back, 6 bases at V and 1 base at J, with 9 bases in the middle. Germline V gene data show CDR1 as MNHEY and CDR2 as SVGAGI. The DNA for the CDR3 is TGTGCCAGCAGCAGAGGACAGAACACTGAAGCTTTCTTT. Amino acid sequence: CASSRGQNTEAFF.

The V call is TRBV6-5, the J call TRBJ2-1; 7 nucleotides agree with TRBD2. The V gene's germline CDR1 is MNHEY and CDR2 SVGAGI. The CDR3 sequence is 14 residues long. The trim removed 10 bases at V and 4 bases at J, leaving 10 bases unmatched. The CDR3 spells CATLGGGRYNEQFF. CDR3 sequence (DNA): TGTGCCACCCTTGGTGGCGGGAGATACAATGAGCAGTTCTTC.

This chain uses TRBV6-5 with TRBJ1-6; maybe TRBD1 (5 bases). The CDR3 totals 13 residues. The V end lost 8 bases, the J end lost 7 bases, and 12 bases lay between the germline ends. CDR1 and CDR2 from the germline V gene are MNHEY and SVGAGI. The CDR3 region is CASPGRDNSPLHF. In DNA, the CDR3 is TGTGCCAGCCCTGGGAGGGACAATTCACCCCTCCACTTT.

The rearrangement uses TRBV11-2 and TRBJ1-3; possibly TRBD1 for D (5 bases). Germline CDR1 and CDR2: SGHAT and FQNNGV. Trimming left V 5 bases short and J 3 bases short, with 17 bases between. CDR3 size: 16 residues. The CDR3, as DNA: TGTGCCAGCAGCCGCCAGGCCGGGACTAGTGGAAACACCATATATTTT. Protein sequence: CASSRQAGTSGNTIYF.

The chain combines TRBV19 with TRBJ2-5; no clear D. Trimming stripped 0 bases from V and 3 bases from J, with 8 bases between. The CDR3 sequence is 14 residues long. Germline V gene data show CDR1 as LNHDA and CDR2 as SQIVND (reference sequence). For the CDR3, the DNA is TGTGCCAGTAGTATAGACGTCCACGAAGAGACCCAGTACTTC. This codes for CASSIDVHEETQYF. Drawing the rest from reference TRBV19 and TRBJ2-5, the complete variable domain is DGGITQSPKYLFRKEGQNVTLSCEQNLNHDAMYWYRQDPGQGLRLIYYSQIVNDFQKGDIAEGYSVSREKKESFPLTVTSAQKNPTAFYLCASSIDVHEETQYFGPGTRLLVL.

This rearrangement joins TRBV9 to TRBJ1-1; D unclear. Germline V CDR1 and CDR2: SGDLS, YYNGEE. Trimming took 5 bases from V and 0 from J, leaving 11 bases between them. The CDR3 is made up of 14 amino acids. The CDR3 bases are TGTGCCAGCAGGGAGGTCGGCATGAACACTGAAGCTTTCTTT. Encoded protein: CASREVGMNTEAFF. The variable domain in full, with the rest retrieved from reference TRBV9 and TRBJ1-1, is DSGVTQTPKHLITATGQRVTLRCSPRSGDLSVYWYQQSLDQGLQFLIQYYNGEERAKGNILERFSAQQFPDLHSELNLSSLELGDSALYFCASREVGMNTEAFFGQGTRLTVV.

The chain carries TRBV12-3 or TRBV12-4 and TRBJ1-5; D is unclear. V lost 7 bases and J lost 7, with 11 bases in between. The CDR3 consists of 12 residues. CDR3 region: CASTRGAQPQHF. The CDR3 DNA reads TGTGCCAGCACCCGCGGCGCGCAGCCCCAGCATTTT.